A selection of T cell receptor beta chains follows, all from one sample in a study of T cells in Graves' hyperthyroidism and ophthalmopathy. TCRdb ran MiXCR on the multiplex PCR reads and lists one entry per CDR3 protein. The top ten hold about 56% of the sample, which has over 150,000 distinct CDR3 sequences, approximately 16% seen once. The specimen was blood. The origin of the receptors is a woman aged 45-60 years with Graves' hyperthyroidism. Both conserved end residues are part of each CDR3. The D gene is left open where the match is weak. Clone size is given for some rows only: seen once, a few or many times, or a class if the clone is expanded.

J gene: TRBJ2-3
clone size: many
D gene: NA
V gene: TRBV27
CDR3 DNA: TGTGCCAGCAGTTTAGGGAGCTGGAATGTCGCAGATACGCAGTATTTT
CDR3 protein: CASSLGSWNVADTQYF

J gene: TRBJ2-5
clone size: NA
D gene: TRBD1
V gene: TRBV11-3
CDR3 DNA: TGTGCCAGCAGCCAACGGACAGGGGCCCAAGAGACCCAGTACTTC
CDR3 protein: CASSQRTGAQETQYF

J gene: TRBJ2-2
clone size: NA
D gene: NA
V gene: TRBV3-1
CDR3 DNA: TGTGCCAGCAGCCTTCCCAGACACGCGGCGAACACCGGGGAGCTGTTTTTT
CDR3 protein: CASSLPRHAANTGELFF

J gene: TRBJ2-5
clone size: many
D gene: TRBD1
V gene: TRBV6-2/TRBV6-3
CDR3 DNA: TGTGCCAGCAGCCGGGACAGGGGGACCCAAGAGACCCAGTACTTC
CDR3 protein: CASSRDRGTQETQYF

J gene: TRBJ2-6
clone size: NA
D gene: NA
V gene: TRBV4-1
CDR3 DNA: TGCGCCAGCAGCCAAGAGTGGGGGTCTGGGGCCAACGTCCTGACTTTC
CDR3 protein: CASSQEWGSGANVLTF

J gene: TRBJ2-7
clone size: many
D gene: TRBD1
V gene: TRBV28
CDR3 DNA: TGTGCCAGCACTCCGCCAGGGCGGACAGGGGGCTCCTACGAGCAGTACTTC
CDR3 protein: CASTPPGRTGGSYEQYF

J gene: TRBJ1-2
clone size: many
D gene: NA
V gene: TRBV7-8
CDR3 DNA: TGTGCCAGCAGCTTACCGGGACCCCAATATGGCTACACCTTC
CDR3 protein: CASSLPGPQYGYTF

J gene: TRBJ2-7
clone size: NA
D gene: TRBD2
V gene: TRBV7-8
CDR3 DNA: TGTGCCAGCAGCTTAAGTACTAGCGGGGGAATGGAGCAGTACTTC
CDR3 protein: CASSLSTSGGMEQYF

J gene: TRBJ2-7
clone size: NA
D gene: TRBD1
V gene: TRBV12-5
CDR3 DNA: TGTGCTAGTGGTTTGGTACCGGGACAGGGCCTCTCCTACGAGCAGTACTTC
CDR3 protein: CASGLVPGQGLSYEQYF

J gene: TRBJ2-3
clone size: few
D gene: NA
V gene: TRBV12-5
CDR3 DNA: TGTGCTAGTGGTGGACTACCACCCTCAGATACGCAGTATTTT
CDR3 protein: CASGGLPPSDTQYF

J gene: TRBJ2-7
clone size: many
D gene: NA
V gene: TRBV28
CDR3 DNA: TGTGCCAGCAGTTTATGGTCTGGGTACTACGAGCAGTACTTC
CDR3 protein: CASSLWSGYYEQYF

J gene: TRBJ2-1
clone size: many
D gene: NA
V gene: TRBV30
CDR3 DNA: TGTGCCTGGAGTGTAGGGACCCCCGCAATTGAGCAGTTCTTC
CDR3 protein: CAWSVGTPAIEQFF

J gene: TRBJ2-1
clone size: many
D gene: NA
V gene: TRBV5-1
CDR3 DNA: TGCGCCAGCAGCCCCGCTGGGGGAGCGGCCAATGAGCAGTTCTTC
CDR3 protein: CASSPAGGAANEQFF

J gene: TRBJ1-1
clone size: many
D gene: TRBD1
V gene: TRBV3-1
CDR3 DNA: TGTGCCAGCAGCCAAGATGGGACAGGGGTTAACACTGAAGCTTTCTTT
CDR3 protein: CASSQDGTGVNTEAFF

J gene: TRBJ2-3
clone size: few
D gene: NA
V gene: TRBV18
CDR3 DNA: TGTGCCAGCTCACCTCGGACTGGGTACACAGATACGCAGTATTTT
CDR3 protein: CASSPRTGYTDTQYF

J gene: TRBJ1-5
clone size: many
D gene: TRBD1
V gene: TRBV28
CDR3 DNA: TGTGCCAGCAGCCAGGGACAGGGAAGTATGCATTTT
CDR3 protein: CASSQGQGSMHF

J gene: TRBJ2-7
clone size: many
D gene: TRBD2
V gene: TRBV6-1
CDR3 DNA: TGTGCCAGCTGGACTAGCGGGATCTACGAGCAGTACTTC
CDR3 protein: CASWTSGIYEQYF

J gene: TRBJ2-3
clone size: many
D gene: TRBD1
V gene: TRBV20-1
CDR3 DNA: TGCAGTGCTATAGACAGGGGGTTGGGAGATACGCAGTATTTT
CDR3 protein: CSAIDRGLGDTQYF

J gene: TRBJ1-1
clone size: NA
D gene: NA
V gene: TRBV19
CDR3 DNA: TGTGTTACGACTGTGAGCACTGAAGCTTTCTTT
CDR3 protein: CVTTVSTEAFF

J gene: TRBJ2-7
clone size: many
D gene: NA
V gene: TRBV12-3/TRBV12-4
CDR3 DNA: TGTGCCAGCAGTTTAGAGGACCTGAGCTCCTACGAGCAGTACTTC
CDR3 protein: CASSLEDLSSYEQYF

J gene: TRBJ2-3
clone size: many
D gene: NA
V gene: TRBV7-8
CDR3 DNA: TGTGCCAGCAGCGGCCTGGGGGCCCTAAGCACAGATACGCAGTATTTT
CDR3 protein: CASSGLGALSTDTQYF

J gene: TRBJ1-2
clone size: NA
D gene: TRBD1
V gene: TRBV6-1
CDR3 DNA: TGTGCCAGCATAGAGGGGGCGCTGAGCTATGGCTACACCTTC
CDR3 protein: CASIEGALSYGYTF

J gene: TRBJ2-3
clone size: many
D gene: NA
V gene: TRBV3-1
CDR3 DNA: TGTGCCAGCAGCCAAGCTGTTAGCACAGATACGCAGTATTTT
CDR3 protein: CASSQAVSTDTQYF

J gene: TRBJ1-2
clone size: NA
D gene: TRBD1
V gene: TRBV7-9
CDR3 DNA: TGTGCCAACAGCCCCATACTGACAGGGGGTTATTATGGCTACACCTTC
CDR3 protein: CANSPILTGGYYGYTF

J gene: TRBJ1-2
clone size: NA
D gene: TRBD1
V gene: TRBV9
CDR3 DNA: TGTGCCAGCAGCGTAGAACAGGGGTCCTATGGCTACACCTTC
CDR3 protein: CASSVEQGSYGYTF

J gene: TRBJ2-1
clone size: many
D gene: NA
V gene: TRBV24-1
CDR3 DNA: TGTGCCACCAGTGTTAAGGTAGCAGGTAATGAGCAGTTCTTC
CDR3 protein: CATSVKVAGNEQFF

J gene: TRBJ1-1
clone size: many
D gene: NA
V gene: TRBV12-3/TRBV12-4
CDR3 DNA: TGTGCCTCCAAGTCGGGGGGCCAGGGAACATTTGAAGCTTTCTTT
CDR3 protein: CASKSGGQGTFEAFF

J gene: TRBJ2-3
clone size: many
D gene: NA
V gene: TRBV20-1
CDR3 DNA: TGCAGTGCTTACGAGAGTACAGATACGCAGTATTTT
CDR3 protein: CSAYESTDTQYF

J gene: TRBJ1-2
clone size: NA
D gene: TRBD1
V gene: TRBV4-1
CDR3 DNA: TGCGCCAGCAGCCCCCGGGACAGCCGAAACTATGGCTACACCTTC
CDR3 protein: CASSPRDSRNYGYTF

J gene: TRBJ2-5
clone size: few
D gene: TRBD2
V gene: TRBV3-1
CDR3 DNA: TGTGCCAGCAGCCAACCCCTAGCGGGAGGGTTTTTCTACCAAGAGACCCAGTACTTC
CDR3 protein: CASSQPLAGGFFYQETQYF

J gene: TRBJ2-7
clone size: many
D gene: NA
V gene: TRBV12-3/TRBV12-4
CDR3 DNA: TGTGCCAGCAGTTTTGCGGGTCGGCGCGAGCAGTACTTC
CDR3 protein: CASSFAGRREQYF

J gene: TRBJ2-1
clone size: few
D gene: NA
V gene: TRBV12-5
CDR3 DNA: TGTGCTAGTGGTCTGGGAGTAGGTACCCACAATGAGCAGTTCTTC
CDR3 protein: CASGLGVGTHNEQFF

J gene: TRBJ2-3
clone size: few
D gene: TRBD2
V gene: TRBV28
CDR3 DNA: TGTGCCAGCACCACGGGAGGGCCAAATACGCAGTATTTT
CDR3 protein: CASTTGGPNTQYF

J gene: TRBJ2-3
clone size: many
D gene: NA
V gene: TRBV7-2
CDR3 DNA: TGTGCCAGCAGCTTAGCGGGCAGCACAGATACGCAGTATTTT
CDR3 protein: CASSLAGSTDTQYF

J gene: TRBJ2-1
clone size: many
D gene: NA
V gene: TRBV12-5
CDR3 DNA: TGTGCTAGTGGTTTGGTACTTGGCAGCTCCTACAATGAGCAGTTCTTC
CDR3 protein: CASGLVLGSSYNEQFF

J gene: TRBJ1-5
clone size: NA
D gene: NA
V gene: TRBV20-1
CDR3 DNA: TGCAGTGCTAGTATCAAAGTAGGCAATCAGCCCCAGCATTTT
CDR3 protein: CSASIKVGNQPQHF

J gene: TRBJ2-5
clone size: many
D gene: NA
V gene: TRBV2
CDR3 DNA: TGTGCCAGCAGGGCAGACCACCAAGAGACCCAGTACTTC
CDR3 protein: CASRADHQETQYF

J gene: TRBJ2-1
clone size: few
D gene: TRBD2
V gene: TRBV6-1
CDR3 DNA: TGTGCCAGCAGTAGATGGACTAGCGGGGGCTACAATGAGCAGTTCTTC
CDR3 protein: CASSRWTSGGYNEQFF

J gene: TRBJ2-3
clone size: NA
D gene: NA
V gene: TRBV7-3
CDR3 DNA: TGTGCCAGCAGCTGGGGGTTGGGGGCGGATACGCAGTATTTT
CDR3 protein: CASSWGLGADTQYF

J gene: TRBJ1-1
clone size: many
D gene: NA
V gene: TRBV30
CDR3 DNA: TGTGCCTGGAGAAGGGGGTCTGTTGAAGCTTTCTTT
CDR3 protein: CAWRRGSVEAFF

J gene: TRBJ1-2
clone size: many
D gene: NA
V gene: TRBV10-3
CDR3 DNA: TGTGCCATCAGCTCTCCGCAGGGAGGATTCGGCTACACCTTC
CDR3 protein: CAISSPQGGFGYTF

J gene: TRBJ2-1
clone size: NA
D gene: TRBD2
V gene: TRBV11-3
CDR3 DNA: TGTGCCAGCAGCTTAGATCCCCGACTAGCGGGGGCCTCCTACAATGAGCAGTTCTTC
CDR3 protein: CASSLDPRLAGASYNEQFF

J gene: TRBJ1-2
clone size: many
D gene: TRBD1
V gene: TRBV6-6
CDR3 DNA: TGTGCCAGCAGTTACGCATGGGACAGCACCAAATCTAACTATGGCTACACCTTC
CDR3 protein: CASSYAWDSTKSNYGYTF

J gene: TRBJ2-1
clone size: many
D gene: NA
V gene: TRBV3-1
CDR3 DNA: TGTGCCAGCAGCCAAGTGGGCCAGGTAGTCTACAATGAGCAGTTCTTC
CDR3 protein: CASSQVGQVVYNEQFF

J gene: TRBJ1-5
clone size: NA
D gene: NA
V gene: TRBV20-1
CDR3 DNA: TGCAGTGCTAGATCAGGAGGGGGTATCGGTCAGCCCCAGCATTTT
CDR3 protein: CSARSGGGIGQPQHF

J gene: TRBJ2-1
clone size: few
D gene: TRBD2
V gene: TRBV7-3
CDR3 DNA: TGTGCCAGCAGCCGCAGACTAGCGGGAGGTTTTAGTGAGCAGTTCTTC
CDR3 protein: CASSRRLAGGFSEQFF

J gene: TRBJ1-1
clone size: many
D gene: NA
V gene: TRBV3-1
CDR3 DNA: TGTGCCAGCAGCCAGGGGATGACTGAAGCTTTCTTT
CDR3 protein: CASSQGMTEAFF

J gene: TRBJ2-1
clone size: NA
D gene: NA
V gene: TRBV7-3
CDR3 DNA: TGTGCCAGCAGCTTAGCCCGGGCCGCCTACAATGAGCAGTTCTTC
CDR3 protein: CASSLARAAYNEQFF

J gene: TRBJ1-2
clone size: many
D gene: TRBD1
V gene: TRBV7-9
CDR3 DNA: TGTGCCAGCAGCTCCGGACAGGGGGACTATGGCTACACCTTC
CDR3 protein: CASSSGQGDYGYTF

J gene: TRBJ2-3
clone size: NA
D gene: NA
V gene: TRBV5-6
CDR3 DNA: TGTGCCAGCAGCCCAATCCCTCGACAGCTAAGCACAGATACGCAGTATTTT
CDR3 protein: CASSPIPRQLSTDTQYF

J gene: TRBJ2-3
clone size: NA
D gene: TRBD2
V gene: TRBV7-9
CDR3 DNA: TGTGCCAGCAGCTTAGGGCTAGCGGGCCCTAACACAGATACGCAGTATTTT
CDR3 protein: CASSLGLAGPNTDTQYF

J gene: TRBJ2-1
clone size: many
D gene: NA
V gene: TRBV5-1
CDR3 DNA: TGCGCCAGCAGTTCGACACTCAATGAGCAGTTCTTC
CDR3 protein: CASSSTLNEQFF

J gene: TRBJ2-2
clone size: few
D gene: NA
V gene: TRBV19
CDR3 DNA: TGTGCCAGTAGTATAGTCACCGGGGAGCTGTTTTTT
CDR3 protein: CASSIVTGELFF

J gene: TRBJ1-2
clone size: NA
D gene: NA
V gene: TRBV20-1
CDR3 DNA: TGCAGTGCTGTCCAGGGTTCGCGCTACACCTTC
CDR3 protein: CSAVQGSRYTF

J gene: TRBJ2-5
clone size: many
D gene: NA
V gene: TRBV4-1
CDR3 DNA: TGCGCCAGCAGCCCAGAGGGTTGGGGCTGGGAGACCCAGTACTTC
CDR3 protein: CASSPEGWGWETQYF

J gene: TRBJ2-5
clone size: many
D gene: TRBD2
V gene: TRBV6-1
CDR3 DNA: TGTGCCAGCAGTGAATCGGCTAGCGGGAGGTTCCAAGAGACCCAGTACTTC
CDR3 protein: CASSESASGRFQETQYF

J gene: TRBJ2-7
clone size: many
D gene: NA
V gene: TRBV27
CDR3 DNA: TGTGCCAGCAGTTTTGTCCGAGACGGATTGCAGTACTTC
CDR3 protein: CASSFVRDGLQYF